This TCR beta chain was sequenced in a study of response to subunit inactivated influenza vaccine. This clonotype was detected only a few times. V was shortened by 4 bases and J by 4 bases, with 11 bases between the two germline ends. Per the germline V gene, CDR1 is SNHLY and CDR2 is FYNNEI. The CDR3 totals 14 residues. TCRdb fed the RT-PCR reads into MiXCR, producing one record per CDR3 protein. The data contain about 540,000 distinct CDR3 sequences, less than 25% of them singletons. The data also belong to a second study, concerning T cells expressing NK-cell markers. Turning to that study: UMI-tagged 5'RACE template switching yielded the TCR beta cDNA. Sorting was limited to alpha-beta TCR-expressing T cells with an anti-gamma-delta TCR antibody in several experiments.

The genes are TRBV2 and TRBJ2-1; TRBD2 is a possible D gene (5 bases). Material: CD4+ T cells sorted from PBMCs, obtained less than 13 days after vaccination. The source of this sequence is a man between 50 and 59 years old who received an inactivated influenza vaccine. CDR3 protein: CASSGTDSYNEQFF. CDR3 nucleotide sequence: TGTGCCAGCAGTGGGACGGACTCATACAATGAGCAGTTCTTC.